The rows below give T cell receptor beta chains drawn from one sample of a study of cytomegalovirus exposure and HLA in healthy donors. Measured with immunoSEQ multiplex PCR; TCRdb has only the in-frame clones, and not every one. The sample lists about 150,000 clones; approximately 75% were seen once. The sequenced material came from PBMCs. Receptors originate from a man between 18 and 29 years old in good health and CMV-seronegative. Each CDR3 is given with its conserved first and last residue. The D gene is left open where the match is weak. A row's size may be missing; if present it is once, few, many or a size class.

d_gene: -
abundance: -
j_gene: TRBJ2-3
v_gene: TRBV28
CDR3aa: CASSFARGTDTQYF
CDR3nt: TGTGCCAGCAGTTTTGCCAGGGGCACAGATACGCAGTATTTT

d_gene: -
abundance: few
j_gene: TRBJ2-7
v_gene: TRBV6-1
CDR3aa: CASSADSYEQYF
CDR3nt: TGTGCCAGCAGTGCCGACAGCTACGAGCAGTACTTC

d_gene: -
abundance: -
j_gene: TRBJ1-2
v_gene: TRBV20-1
CDR3aa: CSAPQGYGYTF
CDR3nt: TGCAGTGCTCCCCAGGGCTACGGCTACACCTTC

d_gene: -
abundance: -
j_gene: TRBJ2-3
v_gene: TRBV9
CDR3aa: CASSVVGVVRTDTQYF
CDR3nt: TGTGCCAGCAGCGTAGTTGGAGTTGTCCGCACAGATACGCAGTATTTT

d_gene: -
abundance: -
j_gene: TRBJ1-2
v_gene: TRBV19
CDR3aa: CASRLTGYANYGYTF
CDR3nt: TGTGCCAGTAGATTAACAGGGTACGCTAACTATGGCTACACCTTC

d_gene: -
abundance: -
j_gene: TRBJ1-3
v_gene: TRBV11-2
CDR3aa: CASSFQRGSGNTIYF
CDR3nt: TGTGCCAGCAGCTTTCAGCGCGGCTCTGGAAACACCATATATTTT

d_gene: -
abundance: -
j_gene: TRBJ2-2
v_gene: TRBV6-1
CDR3aa: CASSGPPGHLDGGELFF
CDR3nt: TGTGCCAGCAGTGGACCTCCGGGACACCTCGATGGCGGGGAGCTGTTTTTT

d_gene: TRBD1
abundance: -
j_gene: TRBJ2-5
v_gene: TRBV29-1
CDR3aa: CSVVQGEETQYF
CDR3nt: TGCAGCGTGGTACAGGGGGAGGAGACCCAGTACTTC

d_gene: TRBD1
abundance: -
j_gene: TRBJ1-2
v_gene: TRBV19
CDR3aa: CASSAGGKTGQISNYGYTF
CDR3nt: TGTGCCAGTAGCGCCGGAGGAAAGACAGGGCAAATCTCTAACTATGGCTACACCTTC

d_gene: -
abundance: -
j_gene: TRBJ1-1
v_gene: TRBV7-2
CDR3aa: CASSLHNRNTEAFF
CDR3nt: TGTGCCAGCAGCTTACATAATAGGAACACTGAAGCTTTCTTT

d_gene: TRBD2
abundance: -
j_gene: TRBJ2-1
v_gene: TRBV29-1
CDR3aa: CSVVGAGGLDSYNEQFF
CDR3nt: TGCAGCGTTGTTGGCGCGGGGGGTCTCGACTCCTACAATGAGCAGTTCTTC

d_gene: -
abundance: -
j_gene: TRBJ1-2
v_gene: TRBV28
CDR3aa: CASSYQPRPLVNYGYTF
CDR3nt: TGTGCCAGCAGTTACCAGCCCCGACCGCTAGTTAACTATGGCTACACCTTC

d_gene: TRBD1
abundance: once
j_gene: TRBJ1-1
v_gene: TRBV27
CDR3aa: CASSRNRGTEAFF
CDR3nt: TGTGCCAGCAGCAGAAACAGGGGCACTGAAGCTTTCTTT

d_gene: TRBD1
abundance: -
j_gene: TRBJ2-7
v_gene: TRBV4-3
CDR3aa: CASSQLQGAGYEQYF
CDR3nt: TGCGCCAGCAGCCAGCTACAGGGGGCCGGCTACGAGCAGTACTTC

d_gene: -
abundance: -
j_gene: TRBJ1-2
v_gene: TRBV19
CDR3aa: CASSTPGPGYGYTF
CDR3nt: TGTGCCAGTAGTACTCCAGGGCCTGGCTATGGCTACACCTTC

d_gene: -
abundance: -
j_gene: TRBJ1-2
v_gene: TRBV5-4
CDR3aa: CASSLGSSAGGYTF
CDR3nt: TGTGCCAGCAGCTTGGGCTCGTCAGCGGGAGGCTACACCTTC

d_gene: TRBD2
abundance: -
j_gene: TRBJ2-5
v_gene: TRBV9
CDR3aa: CASSPRSLAGPSETQYF
CDR3nt: TGTGCCAGCAGCCCACGGAGTTTAGCGGGTCCGTCAGAGACCCAGTACTTC